This T cell receptor beta chain was recorded in a study of blood T cell repertoires in COVID-19. The overall study: Acute and convalescent COVID-19 samples came from the United States, Italy and Spain.

Repertoires were generated with immunoSEQ multiplex PCR, while TCRdb's copy carries only in-frame clones and drops some. The sample lists about 170,000 clones, around 85% occurring once. The CDR3 consists of 15 residues. Germline CDR1 and CDR2: LGHNA and YSLEER. Trimming removed 4 bases at V and 3 bases at J, with 16 bases between. Patients at the Seattle site were enrolled during active infection and followed longitudinally. Sequencing was carried out using peripheral blood. This chain joins TRBV4-3 and TRBJ2-7, with a tentative D call TRBD1 (6 bases). This TCR came from an older woman with COVID-19, enrolled during active disease. CDR3 DNA: TGCGCCAGCAGCCTAGAAAGAGGGACACGCTACGAGCAGTACTTC. Its translation is CASSLERGTRYEQYF.